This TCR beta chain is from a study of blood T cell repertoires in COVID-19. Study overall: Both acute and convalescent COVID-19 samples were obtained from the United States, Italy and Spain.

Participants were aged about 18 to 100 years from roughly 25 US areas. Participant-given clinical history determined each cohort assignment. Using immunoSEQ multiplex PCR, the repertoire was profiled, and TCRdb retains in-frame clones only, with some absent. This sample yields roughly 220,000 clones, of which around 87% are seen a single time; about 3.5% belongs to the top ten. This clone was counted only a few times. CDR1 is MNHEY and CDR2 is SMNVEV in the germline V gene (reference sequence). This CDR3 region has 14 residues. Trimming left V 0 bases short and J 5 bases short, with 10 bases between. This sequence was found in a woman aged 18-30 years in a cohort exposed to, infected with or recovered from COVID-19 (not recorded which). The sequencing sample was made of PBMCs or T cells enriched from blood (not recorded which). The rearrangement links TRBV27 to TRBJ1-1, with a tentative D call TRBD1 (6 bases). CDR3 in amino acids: CASSLSIGQTEAFF. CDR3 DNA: TGTGCCAGCAGTTTATCCATAGGACAGACTGAAGCTTTCTTT.